The rows below give T cell receptor beta chains drawn from one sample of a study of human T cells and chemical hapten exposure. TCRdb recomputed calls from the RACE reads with MiXCR, one row per CDR3 protein. The table has tens of thousands of distinct CDR3 sequences, about 11% seen once. The sequencing here drew on whole blood, taken in connection with sensitization to the hapten diphenylcyclopropenone (DPC). These receptors were taken from a woman in her 40s with alopecia areata. Some clones in this sample may be carry-over from other donors' samples. CDR3s include the opening cysteine and the closing phenylalanine or tryptophan. The order of the fields is V gene, clone size, D gene, J gene, CDR3 DNA, CDR3 protein. The D gene is left open where the match is weak. Clone size is stated in some rows and not others, as once, few, many or a class when expanded.

v_call: TRBV5-1
clone_size: .
d_call: .
j_call: TRBJ2-5
cdr3_nt: TGCGCCAGCAGCTCTGCCACAGGTCTGGAAGAGACCCAGTACTTC
cdr3_aa: CASSSATGLEETQYF

v_call: TRBV18
clone_size: few
d_call: TRBD1
j_call: TRBJ2-7
cdr3_nt: TGTGTCAGCTCACCGATACCTCCCCAGACAGGGCTCTCCTACGAGCAGTACTTC
cdr3_aa: CVSSPIPPQTGLSYEQYF

v_call: TRBV7-3
clone_size: .
d_call: .
j_call: TRBJ2-3
cdr3_nt: TGTGCCAGCAGCCAAAACGTGGTCGGGGCTACGCAGTATTTT
cdr3_aa: CASSQNVVGATQYF

v_call: TRBV3-1
clone_size: many
d_call: .
j_call: TRBJ2-2
cdr3_nt: TGTGCCAGCAGCCATGACACAAACACCGGGGAGCTGTTTTTT
cdr3_aa: CASSHDTNTGELFF

v_call: TRBV6-5
clone_size: .
d_call: TRBD1
j_call: TRBJ2-1
cdr3_nt: TGTGCCAGCACTGTCGACAGGGGGAGGAATGAGCAGTTCTTC
cdr3_aa: CASTVDRGRNEQFF

v_call: TRBV12-3/TRBV12-4
clone_size: many
d_call: TRBD1
j_call: TRBJ2-7
cdr3_nt: TGTGCCAGCAGTACGACAGGGGTCGAGCAGTACTTC
cdr3_aa: CASSTTGVEQYF

v_call: TRBV6-2/TRBV6-3
clone_size: .
d_call: .
j_call: TRBJ1-2
cdr3_nt: TGTGCCAGCAGTTACCGAGGGGCGCGATATGGCTACACCTTC
cdr3_aa: CASSYRGARYGYTF

v_call: TRBV11-2
clone_size: many
d_call: .
j_call: TRBJ2-2
cdr3_nt: TGTGCCAGCAGCGTCGGACTGAAGTTGAACACCGGGGAGCTGTTTTTT
cdr3_aa: CASSVGLKLNTGELFF

v_call: TRBV20-1
clone_size: many
d_call: .
j_call: TRBJ2-2
cdr3_nt: TGCAGTGCCCCCCGGTTGAGCGGTGGCACCGGGGAGCTGTTTTTT
cdr3_aa: CSAPRLSGGTGELFF

v_call: TRBV5-4
clone_size: .
d_call: TRBD2
j_call: TRBJ2-7
cdr3_nt: TGTGCCAGCAGTCTAGCGGGGGCGATTTACGAGCAGTACTTC
cdr3_aa: CASSLAGAIYEQYF

v_call: TRBV4-1
clone_size: few
d_call: TRBD2
j_call: TRBJ2-5
cdr3_nt: TGCGCCAGCAGCCAAGAAGGTGGGAGGGCCCTCATTGGAGAGACCCAGTACTTC
cdr3_aa: CASSQEGGRALIGETQYF

v_call: TRBV6-6
clone_size: many
d_call: TRBD2
j_call: TRBJ2-5
cdr3_nt: TGTGCCAGCAGTGAGCGGACTAGCGGGAGTAGGGAGACCCAGTACTTC
cdr3_aa: CASSERTSGSRETQYF

v_call: TRBV21-1
clone_size: few
d_call: .
j_call: TRBJ1-1
cdr3_nt: TGTGCCAGCAGCAAAGAACAGATAAACACTGAAGCTTTCTTT
cdr3_aa: CASSKEQINTEAFF

v_call: TRBV12-2
clone_size: few
d_call: .
j_call: TRBJ1-5
cdr3_nt: TGTGCAAGTCGCTTAGGACAGGGGGGCCTGGGGCAGCCCCAGCATTTT
cdr3_aa: CASRLGQGGLGQPQHF

v_call: TRBV10-1
clone_size: few
d_call: .
j_call: TRBJ2-7
cdr3_nt: TGCGCCAGCAGTGAGTCCGGGACGCCATCCTACGAGCAGTACTTC
cdr3_aa: CASSESGTPSYEQYF

v_call: TRBV24-1
clone_size: few
d_call: .
j_call: TRBJ1-1
cdr3_nt: TGTGCCACCAGTGACCGAGCTACAGGGCGAAACACTGAAGCTTTCTTT
cdr3_aa: CATSDRATGRNTEAFF